The 30 T cell receptor beta chains listed next were all sequenced from one sample in a study of T cell responses to AZD1222 COVID-19 vaccine (TCRdb year 2021). The meaning of the sample's time point label: about 28 days (+/-7) after the second vaccine dose. The sample's treatment or condition, from its label and the paper: meningococcal conjugate vaccine given as trial control. The protocol used for the library was the immunoSEQ multiplex PCR assay. TCRdb holds this immuneACCESS table with in-frame rearrangements only. Some clones are missing; in checked studies, unresolved V genes explain under half, and the rest has no known cause. The sample has approximately 180,000 clones on record, more than 90% of them singletons. The leading ten clones occupy around 3.6% of the sample. Sequencing was performed on peripheral blood, taken 28 days after the second dose of the MenACWY control vaccine. The receptors were sampled from an adult who received the MenACWY meningococcal vaccine as a control.

The V and J genes are TRBV19 and TRBJ2-3; no clear D. The length of the CDR3 is 14 residues. Trimming pared 1 base from V and 4 bases from J, leaving 9 bases between. CDR1 is LNHDA, CDR2 SQIVND, per germline (reference sequence). CDR3 DNA sequence: TGTGCCAGTAGTATAGGGGAACGGGCAGATACGCAGTATTTT. The encoded protein is CASSIGERADTQYF.

This clone was detected a few times. V is TRBV9 and J is TRBJ2-7; D is perhaps TRBD1 or TRBD2 (5 bases each). This CDR3 has 14 amino acids. Per the germline V gene, CDR1 is SGDLS and CDR2 is YYNGEE. Between the trimmed V and J ends, which lost 3 bases and 0 bases, there was a span of 10 bases. The CDR3 loop reads CASSARDLSYEQYF. Here the CDR3 DNA reads TGTGCCAGCAGCGCCAGGGACCTCTCCTACGAGCAGTACTTC.

The rearrangement links TRBV9 to TRBJ2-7; maybe TRBD1 (5 bases). The V end was cut by 0 bases, the J end by 3 bases, with 13 bases between. This CDR3 has 15 amino acids. Germline V gene data show CDR1 as SGDLS and CDR2 as YYNGEE. The CDR3 region is CASSVGAGPIYEQYF. As DNA, the CDR3 is TGTGCCAGCAGCGTAGGGGCAGGGCCTATCTACGAGCAGTACTTC.

The chain is built from TRBV18 and TRBJ2-7; TRBD1 matches at 9 bases. Per germline, CDR1 KGHSH and CDR2 LQKENI. The CDR3 is 15 amino acids. V lost 1 base and J lost 2; bases outside the gene matches: 3. DNA of the CDR3: TGTGCCAGCTCACCACTGGGACAGGGTACCTACGAGCAGTACTTC. Its translation: CASSPLGQGTYEQYF.

The chain is built from TRBV7-8 and TRBJ1-5; D remains unclear. Germline lookup yields CDR1 SGHVS and CDR2 FQNEAQ. The germline V and J ends were trimmed by 4 bases and 0 bases, with 13 bases remaining between them. CDR3 length: 16 amino acids. CDR3 sequence (DNA): TGTGCCAGCAGCTCATGGGGAATCAATAGCAATCAGCCCCAGCATTTT. Residues: CASSSWGINSNQPQHF.

The CDR3: CSVEGLGTEAFF. CDR3 in DNA: TGCAGCGTTGAGGGGTTGGGGACTGAAGCTTTCTTT. This chain uses TRBV29-1 with TRBJ1-1; no clear D. Trimming took 3 bases from V and 5 from J, leaving 10 bases between them. The germline V gene encodes CDR1 SQVTM and CDR2 ANQGSEA. This CDR3 contains 12 residues.

The genes are TRBV4-1 and TRBJ2-2, with D unclear. The CDR3 contains 12 residues. Germline V gene data show CDR1 as MGHRA and CDR2 as YSYEKL. V was shortened by 4 bases and J by 6 bases, with 6 bases between the two germline ends. This chain's CDR3 is CASSLISGELFF. The CDR3 DNA sequence: TGCGCCAGCAGCCTCATTTCCGGGGAGCTGTTTTTT.

The chain couples TRBV2 to TRBJ1-4; D gene unclear. V was pared by 3 bases and J by 8 bases, with 16 bases between. The germline V gene encodes CDR1 SNHLY and CDR2 FYNNEI. There are 15 residues in the CDR3. CDR3 DNA sequence: TGTGCCAGCAGTGAGGACGGCCCGATTAGGGAAAAACTGTTTTTT. The encoded protein is CASSEDGPIREKLFF.

A remark on this clone: No DNA is shown, since the ends of the CDR3 on it are uncertain; the CDR3 is the one TCRdb lists. V is TRBV5-8 and J is TRBJ1-4. CDR1 is SGHTS, CDR2 YDEGEE, per germline. With termini counted, the CDR3 has 14 amino acids. The CDR3 protein is CASSLRGIRPNCFF.

The genes are TRBV25-1 and TRBJ1-4; D is perhaps TRBD1 (5 bases). The CDR3 extends over 15 amino acids. CDR1 and CDR2 from the germline V gene are MGHDK and SYGVNS. Trimming pared 2 bases from V and 3 bases from J, leaving 10 bases between. CDR3 sequence: CASSEAGTPNEKLFF. CDR3 sequence (DNA): TGTGCCAGCAGTGAAGCCGGGACCCCTAATGAAAAACTGTTTTTT.

This rearrangement joins TRBV7-9 to TRBJ2-7; the D gene is possibly TRBD1 (6 bases). Germline assignment: CDR1 SEHNR and CDR2 FQNEAQ (reference sequence). V was shortened by 1 base and J by 7 bases, with 14 bases between the two germline ends. This CDR3 region has 14 residues. The CDR3 DNA sequence: TGTGCCAGCAGCTTAGTAACAGGGCCGGGGGAGCAGTACTTC. It codes for CASSLVTGPGEQYF.

The rearrangement uses TRBV28 and TRBJ2-7; 8 nucleotides align to TRBD2. Germline loops: CDR1 MDHEN, CDR2 SYDVKM. The CDR3 runs 14 residues. V trimming: 6 bases; J trimming: 3 bases; junction bases outside the gene matches: 7. CDR3 in amino acids: CASSHSGGVYEQYF. The CDR3 bases are TGTGCCAGCAGCCACTCGGGGGGGGTCTACGAGCAGTACTTC. The whole variable domain, filled in from reference TRBV28 and TRBJ2-7, reads DVKVTQSSRYLVKRTGEKVFLECVQDMDHENMFWYRQDPGLGLRLIYFSYDVKMKEKGDIPEGYSVSREKKERFSLILESASTNQTSMYLCASSHSGGVYEQYFGPGTRLTVT.

The chain joins TRBV7-2 to TRBJ2-7, with 7 bases that match TRBD1. After removal of 0 bases from V and 3 bases from J, the junction contained 5 bases not matched to a gene. The CDR3 is 15 amino acids. The germline CDR1 and CDR2 sequences are SGHTA and FQGNSA. CDR3 coding DNA: TGTGCCAGCAGCTTAGCCGGGACAGAAGGCTACGAGCAGTACTTC. This codes for CASSLAGTEGYEQYF.

This chain joins TRBV5-1 and TRBJ1-2, with TRBD1 matching over 8 bases. The CDR3 is 15 amino acids. Germline CDR1 is SGHRS and CDR2 is YFSETQ. J lost 4 bases, V lost 0 bases, and 5 bases had no gene match. The CDR3, as DNA: TGCGCCAGCAGCTTGGAGGGCAGGGGGCCCTATGGCTACACCTTC. Translation: CASSLEGRGPYGYTF.

The chain links TRBV19 to TRBJ2-1; either TRBD1 or TRBD2 may fit D (5 bases each). The germline V gene has CDR1 LNHDA and CDR2 SQIVND (reference sequence). Trimming took off 3 bases at V and 2 bases at J, with 11 bases between the two ends. The CDR3 is 15 amino acids. The CDR3 region is CASSIRRGAYNEQFF. The CDR3 DNA reads TGTGCCAGTAGTATCCGCCGAGGGGCCTACAATGAGCAGTTCTTC. Using reference TRBV19 and TRBJ2-1 for the parts outside the CDR3, the full variable domain is DGGITQSPKYLFRKEGQNVTLSCEQNLNHDAMYWYRQDPGQGLRLIYYSQIVNDFQKGDIAEGYSVSREKKESFPLTVTSAQKNPTAFYLCASSIRRGAYNEQFFGPGTRLTVL.

The chain carries TRBV21-1 and TRBJ2-3; the DNA was not compared with TRBD1, the D call given in the table. TRBV21-1 is recorded as a pseudogene. The CDR3 has 14 amino acids. The CDR3 coding sequence is TGTGCCAGCAAAAGAGACAGGTCGACAGATACGCAGTATTTT. Protein product: CASKRDRSTDTQYF.

The chain combines TRBV28 with TRBJ2-7, with D unresolved. From germline, CDR1 is MDHEN and CDR2 SYDVKM. The CDR3 consists of 12 residues. With 4 bases removed from V and 7 bases from J, the gap between germline ends came to 11 bases. The CDR3 DNA is TGTGCCAGCAGTTCTCCCCTCAGGGAGCAGTACTTC. Encoded protein: CASSSPLREQYF.

V gene TRBV2 combines with J gene TRBJ1-1, with 8 bases lining up with TRBD1. With V trimmed by 7 bases and J by 3 bases, 4 bases remained unmatched. CDR1 is SNHLY, CDR2 FYNNEI, per germline. The CDR3 runs 13 residues. CDR3 protein: CASTDREDTEAFF. The CDR3 DNA reads TGTGCCAGCACGGACAGGGAGGACACTGAAGCTTTCTTT.

Only one count was recorded for this clone. J is TRBJ2-3 and V is TRBV7-8; perhaps TRBD2 as D (6 bases). Trimming removed 1 base from V and 4 bases from J, with 18 bases in between. Germline CDR1 and CDR2: SGHVS and FQNEAQ. The CDR3 has 17 residues. CDR3 sequence: CASSLGGGGRLPDTQYF. The CDR3 bases are TGTGCCAGCAGCTTAGGTGGTGGGGGGAGGCTCCCAGATACGCAGTATTTT.

CDR3 loop: CAVYRDGRRGTEAFF. CDR3 nucleotides: TGTGCAGTGTACCGGGACGGAAGACGGGGCACTGAAGCTTTCTTT. The chain combines TRBV7-7 with TRBJ1-1; a possible D gene is TRBD1 (5 bases). Germline lookup yields CDR1 SSHAT and CDR2 FNYEAQ (reference sequence). This CDR3 is 15 amino acids long.

This rearrangement joins TRBV25-1 to TRBJ2-1; possible D gene TRBD2, 5 bases. Trimming removed 9 bases from V and 10 bases from J, with 13 bases in between. This CDR3 has 11 residues. The germline V gene has CDR1 MGHDK and CDR2 SYGVNS. DNA of the CDR3: TGTGCCAGTGGGGAGCGAAGCGAGCAGTTCTTC. Translated, it gives CASGERSEQFF.

The J gene is TRBJ2-3, the V gene TRBV5-1; D possibly matches TRBD1 or TRBD2 (7 bases each). CDR1 and CDR2 from the germline V gene are SGHRS and YFSETQ. This CDR3 comprises 19 residues. V shed 3 bases and J shed 3 bases, with 26 bases lying between them. The CDR3 region is CASSWPQGGARPGTDTQYF. The CDR3 DNA reads TGCGCCAGCAGCTGGCCCCAGGGGGGGGCAAGACCGGGGACAGATACGCAGTATTTT.

The genes are TRBV27 and TRBJ1-6, with D tentatively TRBD1 (5 bases). CDR3 length: 12 amino acids. V was clipped by 0 bases and J by 12 bases, with 6 bases between them. CDR1 and CDR2 from the germline V gene are MNHEY and SMNVEV (reference sequence). The CDR3 sequence: CASSLSGGPLHF. The CDR3 bases are TGTGCCAGCAGTTTATCGGGGGGACCCCTCCACTTT.

The chain carries TRBV29-1 and TRBJ1-2; D gene unclear. CDR1 SQVTM and CDR2 ANQGSEA come from the germline V gene. This CDR3 contains 10 residues. The ends were cut back, 6 bases at V and 3 bases at J, with 5 bases in the middle. This CDR3 is CSVPDYGYTF. The CDR3 bases are TGCAGCGTGCCTGACTATGGCTACACCTTC.

The rearrangement links TRBV5-4 to TRBJ2-5; D remains unclear. Between the trimmed V and J ends, which lost 1 base and 1 base, there was a span of 5 bases. This CDR3 has 13 amino acids. Germline V gene sequence: CDR1 SGHNT, CDR2 YYREEE (reference sequence). CDR3: CASSLHSQETQYF. The CDR3 DNA is TGTGCCAGCAGCTTGCACAGCCAAGAGACCCAGTACTTC.

The J gene is TRBJ1-2, the V gene TRBV19; 12 nucleotides align to TRBD1. The CDR3 spans 16 residues. J was trimmed by 6 bases and V by 2 bases; bases with no gene match: 7. Germline V gene sequence: CDR1 LNHDA, CDR2 SQIVND (reference sequence). The CDR3 loop reads CASSIPGDRGRHGYTF. In nucleotides, the CDR3 is TGTGCCAGTAGTATACCAGGGGACAGGGGGCGTCATGGCTACACCTTC.

This rearrangement joins TRBV11-2 to TRBJ1-5; a weak D match, TRBD1 (5 bases). V gave up 0 bases and J gave up 3 bases, with 9 bases separating them. The CDR3 has 15 residues. CDR1 SGHAT and CDR2 FQNNGV come from the germline V gene. The DNA for the CDR3 is TGTGCCAGCAGCTTAGATCTGACAGTCAATCAGCCCCAGCATTTT. It translates to CASSLDLTVNQPQHF.

The chain couples TRBV10-3 to TRBJ1-1, with a weak D call TRBD1 (6 bases). CDR1 ENHRY and CDR2 SYGVKD come from the germline V gene. The CDR3 contains 12 residues. The V end was cut by 4 bases, the J end by 7 bases, with 10 bases between. CDR3 DNA sequence: TGTGCCATCAGTGGCGGACAGTATGAAGCTTTCTTT. This translates into CAISGGQYEAFF.

The V and J genes are TRBV11-3 and TRBJ1-2; TRBD1 matches 9 bases. Germline CDR1 is SGHNT and CDR2 is YENEEA. The CDR3 has 14 residues. V dropped 5 bases and J dropped 4; count of bases not matched to a gene: 5. The CDR3 sequence: CASSLQGAGYGYTF. The CDR3 bases are TGTGCCAGCAGCCTACAGGGGGCGGGCTATGGCTACACCTTC.

This clone has ten or more counts. The chain uses TRBV7-9 and TRBJ2-7; the D gene is possibly TRBD1 (6 bases). Trimming shortened V by 10 bases and J by 1 base, and 8 bases separated the two germline ends. The CDR3 has 11 residues. Germline V CDR1 and CDR2: SEHNR, FQNEAQ (reference sequence). The CDR3, as DNA: TGTGCCACTACAGGGTCCTACGAGCAGTACTTC. It codes for CATTGSYEQYF.